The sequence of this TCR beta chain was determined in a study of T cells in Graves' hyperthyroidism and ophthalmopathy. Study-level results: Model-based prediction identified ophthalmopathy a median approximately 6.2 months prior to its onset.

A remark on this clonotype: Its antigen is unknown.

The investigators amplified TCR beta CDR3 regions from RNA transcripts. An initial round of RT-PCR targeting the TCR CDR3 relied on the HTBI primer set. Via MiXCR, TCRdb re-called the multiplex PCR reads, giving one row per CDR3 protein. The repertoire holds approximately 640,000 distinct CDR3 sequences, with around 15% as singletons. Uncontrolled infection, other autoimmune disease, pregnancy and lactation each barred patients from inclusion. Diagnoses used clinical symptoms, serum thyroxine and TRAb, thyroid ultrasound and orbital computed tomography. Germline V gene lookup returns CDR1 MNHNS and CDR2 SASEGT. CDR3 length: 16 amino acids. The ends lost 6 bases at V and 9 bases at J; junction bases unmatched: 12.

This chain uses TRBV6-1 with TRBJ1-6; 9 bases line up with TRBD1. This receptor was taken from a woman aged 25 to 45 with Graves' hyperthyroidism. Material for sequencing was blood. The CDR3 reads CASSPDRGNFGSPLHF. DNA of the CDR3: TGTGCCAGCAGCCCGGACAGGGGAAACTTTGGTTCACCCCTCCACTTT.